The next 23 T cell receptor beta chains were all read from a single sample in a study of OX40 agonist ivuxolimab in advanced cancers. The repertoire was sequenced with immunoSEQ multiplex PCR; TCRdb's copy has only in-frame clones and lacks some. Among some 46,000 clones listed, roughly 86% were seen once. The material was CD4+ or CD8+ T cells sorted from blood, obtained in a trial of the OX40 agonist ivuxolimab. Source of these receptors: an adult with an advanced solid tumor such as melanoma, head and neck, liver or kidney cancer.

Comments on this clone: Distinct nucleotide sequences in the sample also encode this CDR3. This chain links TRBV2 with TRBJ1-5, with D perhaps matching TRBD1 (5 bases). V lost 8 bases, J lost 1 base, and 9 bases lay in between. There are 13 residues in the CDR3. Germline V gives CDR1 SNHLY, CDR2 FYNNEI. The CDR3 sequence is CASSRDSNQPQHF. The CDR3 bases are TGTGCCAGCTCCCGGGACAGCAATCAGCCCCAGCATTTT. The whole variable domain, filled in from reference TRBV2 and TRBJ1-5, reads EPEVTQTPSHQVTQMGQEVILRCVPISNHLYFYWYRQILGQKVEFLVSFYNNEISEKSEIFDDQFSVERPDGSNFTLKIRSTKLEDSAMYFCASSRDSNQPQHFGDGTRLSIL.

The chain is built from TRBV4-1 and TRBJ2-7, with D perhaps assigned TRBD1 or TRBD2 (5 bases each). The V gene lost 4 bases and the J gene lost 3 bases, with 13 bases spanning the gap. From germline, CDR1 is MGHRA and CDR2 YSYEKL. The CDR3 runs to 14 residues. The CDR3, as DNA: TGCGCCAGCAGCCCCGGGGACCAAGACTACGAGCAGTACTTC. As protein: CASSPGDQDYEQYF.

This clone is a singleton in its sample. The chain carries TRBV6-1 and TRBJ1-6; D is unclear. V was cut by 4 bases and J by 7 bases, with 17 bases left in between. CDR3 length: 16 residues. CDR1 MNHNS and CDR2 SASEGT come from the germline V gene. CDR3 protein: CASSARTAATNSPLHF. Written as DNA, the CDR3 is TGTGCCAGCAGTGCCAGGACTGCTGCGACCAATTCACCCCTCCACTTT.

The chain is built from TRBV5-1 and TRBJ2-5, with D unresolved. With 1 base removed from V and 2 bases from J, the gap between germline ends came to 12 bases. Germline V gives CDR1 SGHRS, CDR2 YFSETQ. The CDR3 has 15 amino acids. CDR3 coding DNA: TGCGCCAGCAGCTTGAGGTCAGGTGTACAAGAGACCCAGTACTTC. Protein product: CASSLRSGVQETQYF.

J is TRBJ2-1 and V is TRBV4-1; D may be TRBD2 (5 bases). Germline lookup yields CDR1 MGHRA and CDR2 YSYEKL. The CDR3 is made up of 14 amino acids. V lost 5 bases, J lost 4 bases, and 12 bases lay in between. The CDR3 nucleotides are TGCGCCAGCAGCGATTCGGGGATTTACAATGAGCAGTTCTTC. Translating it yields CASSDSGIYNEQFF.

With regard to this clone: A junction boundary mismatches the germline segment, possibly from a read error. The gene calls are TRBV10-3 and TRBJ1-5, with 8 bases fitting TRBD1. Looked up from germline, CDR1 is ENHRY and CDR2 is SYGVKD. The length of the CDR3 is 16 residues. The CDR3 here is CASSYRDRGGNQPQHF. Here the CDR3 DNA reads TGTGCCAGCAGTTACCGCGACAGGGGTGGCAATCAGCCCCAGCATTTT.

This sequence joins TRBV6-1 and TRBJ1-1, with TRBD1 matching over 9 bases. Germline trimming cut 5 bases from V and 11 bases from J; bases unmatched to any gene: 15. The CDR3 spans 15 residues. Germline V CDR1 and CDR2: MNHNS, SASEGT. This CDR3 reads CASSTTGTGNLKAFF. The CDR3 DNA reads TGTGCCAGCAGTACCACCGGGACAGGGAACCTGAAGGCTTTCTTT.

The chain uses TRBV11-2 and TRBJ2-5; 8 bases align to TRBD2. CDR1 is SGHAT, CDR2 FQNNGV, per germline. The V and J ends lost 5 bases and 6 bases, in that order; junction bases with no gene match: 17. The CDR3 has 17 residues. This CDR3 reads CASSLSSGAGEAKTQYF. CDR3 DNA: TGTGCCAGCAGCCTCTCCTCCGGAGCGGGAGAGGCGAAGACCCAGTACTTC.

In this sample, this clone turned up once. This chain connects TRBV30 to TRBJ2-7; D may be TRBD1 (5 bases). V lost 3 bases, J lost 6 bases, and 12 bases lay in between. This CDR3 comprises 12 residues. Germline CDR1 reads GTSNPN; CDR2 reads SVGIG (reference sequence). CDR3 sequence (DNA): TGTGCCTGGAGCCAGACAAGGGGCGAGCAGTACTTC. Protein: CAWSQTRGEQYF.

The J gene is TRBJ2-5, the V gene TRBV7-8; 10 bases align to TRBD1. This CDR3 has 13 amino acids. Trimming removed 5 bases from V and 7 bases from J; junction bases left unmatched: 4. CDR1 is SGHVS and CDR2 is FQNEAQ in the germline V gene. CDR3: CASSLGQGGTQYF. The CDR3 DNA is TGTGCCAGCAGCCTCGGACAGGGGGGGACCCAGTACTTC.

This chain uses TRBV7-3 with TRBJ1-2; maybe TRBD1 (5 bases). Trimming took off 4 bases at V and 2 bases at J, with 14 bases between the two ends. CDR1 is SGHTA and CDR2 is FQGTGA in the germline V gene. The CDR3 is made up of 15 amino acids. CDR3 DNA sequence: TGTGCCAGCAGCTCGACTCAGGGATTGAACTATGGCTACACCTTC. It codes for CASSSTQGLNYGYTF.

V is TRBV2 and J is TRBJ2-7, with D perhaps TRBD2 (5 bases). Germline V gene lookup returns CDR1 SNHLY and CDR2 FYNNEI. The CDR3 runs 13 residues. V gave up 7 bases and J gave up 2 bases, with 12 bases separating them. CDR3 sequence (DNA): TGTGCCAGCATCTTGGCGGGCGCCTACGAGCAGTACTTC. Translating gives CASILAGAYEQYF.

This clone was detected once. The chain recombines TRBV2 with TRBJ1-1, with 9 bases identical to TRBD1. Germline V gene sequence: CDR1 SNHLY, CDR2 FYNNEI. V shed 8 bases, J shed 11 bases, and the junction held 6 bases outside the gene matches. This CDR3 contains 11 residues. The CDR3 protein is CASQRDRAAFF. DNA of the CDR3: TGTGCCAGCCAGCGGGACAGGGCCGCTTTCTTT.

The V gene is TRBV11-2, the J gene TRBJ2-5; 10 bases line up with TRBD2. Germline trimming cut 0 bases from V and 5 bases from J; bases unmatched to any gene: 3. The CDR3 length is 15 residues. CDR1 SGHAT and CDR2 FQNNGV come from the germline V gene. CDR3 amino acids: CASSLEAGGPETQYF. For the CDR3, the DNA is TGTGCCAGCAGCTTAGAAGCGGGGGGGCCCGAGACCCAGTACTTC.

This clone was recorded a few times. This chain connects TRBV7-4 to TRBJ2-1, with 7 bases lining up with TRBD2. Germline CDR1 and CDR2: SGHVT and SQSDAQ. The trim removed 2 bases at V and 6 bases at J, leaving 7 bases unmatched. The CDR3 contains 15 residues. The CDR3 nucleotides are TGTGCCAGCAGCTTAATTCAGGGCGGGGGCAATGAGCAGTTCTTC. Translated, it gives CASSLIQGGGNEQFF.

This clone was seen just once. J is TRBJ2-7 and V is TRBV7-2; D is unclear. This CDR3 region has 11 residues. Per germline, CDR1 SGHTA and CDR2 FQGNSA. Trimming cost V 5 bases and J 4 bases, with 6 bases left between them. The CDR3 sequence is CASSTWYEQYF. CDR3 DNA sequence: TGTGCCAGCAGCACCTGGTACGAGCAGTACTTC.

V usage is TRBV2 and J usage is TRBJ2-2, with a tentative D call TRBD2 (6 bases). V was pared by 2 bases and J by 1 base, with 11 bases between. This CDR3 has 16 residues. Per germline, CDR1 SNHLY and CDR2 FYNNEI. The CDR3 DNA follows: TGTGCCAGCAGTGAATTTAGCGGAATGAACACCGGGGAGCTGTTTTTT. This gives the protein CASSEFSGMNTGELFF.

The rearrangement links TRBV27 to TRBJ1-6; D uncertain. Germline CDR1 MNHEY, CDR2 SMNVEV (reference sequence). CDR3 size: 14 residues. V lost 6 bases and J 10 bases, leaving 16 bases between the germline ends. The CDR3 coding sequence is TGTGCCAGCAGGTCATACCAAGAGGCCTCACCCCTCCACTTT. This codes for CASRSYQEASPLHF.

The chain uses TRBV4-1 and TRBJ2-5; no definite D call. The germline gives CDR1 MGHRA, CDR2 YSYEKL. Trimming pared 0 bases from V and 5 bases from J, leaving 13 bases between. CDR3 length: 15 amino acids. The CDR3 here is CASSQDRDPRETQYF. CDR3 bases: TGCGCCAGCAGCCAAGATAGGGATCCGCGGGAGACCCAGTACTTC.

This clone was recorded once. Germline and junction disagree at one end, which may indicate a read error. Other DNA sequences in this specimen translate into the identical CDR3. V gene TRBV5-1 combines with J gene TRBJ2-2; tentative D call: TRBD2 (6 bases). CDR1 and CDR2 (germline): SGHRS, YFSETQ. This CDR3 spans 15 amino acids. This CDR3 is CASRLGEAGTGELFF. The CDR3 region has the DNA TGCGCCAGCCGCTTGGGGGAGGCCGGCACCGGGGAGCTGTTTTTT.

This clone was detected once. V is TRBV7-6 and J is TRBJ2-7; D call uncertain. Trimming removed 2 bases from V and 6 bases from J, with 5 bases in between. The CDR3 extends over 11 amino acids. CDR1 is SGHVS and CDR2 is FNYEAQ in the germline V gene. The CDR3 sequence: CASSLSVEQYF. The CDR3 DNA follows: TGTGCCAGCAGCTTAAGCGTCGAGCAGTACTTC.

V gene TRBV6-6 combines with J gene TRBJ2-5; 7 bases line up with TRBD1. After removal of 11 bases from V and 5 bases from J, the junction contained 11 bases not matched to a gene. Germline CDR1 MNHNY, CDR2 SVGAGI (reference sequence). This CDR3 comprises 13 residues. As DNA, the CDR3 is TGTGCCTCCCGCGAGGGGGCGTGGGAGACCCAGTACTTC. Translation gives CASREGAWETQYF.

The chain uses TRBV29-1 and TRBJ2-3; 8 positions match TRBD1. The germline V gene has CDR1 SQVTM and CDR2 ANQGSEA. J gave up 4 bases and V 7 bases, and 10 bases lay outside the gene matches. This CDR3 contains 14 residues. The CDR3 DNA is TGCAGCGGGGAAGGACAGGGACACCCAGATACGCAGTATTTT. Its translation: CSGEGQGHPDTQYF.